Below, 18 T cell receptor beta chains from the same sample are listed, as sequenced in a study of molecular identifiers for immune sequencing clone quantification. From the PCR reads, TCRdb called clonotypes with MiXCR, one entry per CDR3 protein. The table has approximately 500,000 distinct CDR3 sequences, over 20% seen once. Sequenced: naive CD8+ T cells from blood, with Jurkat cell RNA spiked in. As to subset: FACS-sorted CD8+CD4-CCR7+CD45RA+ naive T cells. The source of these receptors is a human donor in good health. Some libraries in this study had Jurkat cell RNA spiked in.

This clonotype has a count of ten or more. The V and J genes are TRBV4-3 and TRBJ1-1; TRBD1 matches at 8 bases. CDR3 size: 16 residues. V lost 0 bases and J lost 5; bases outside the gene matches: 8. CDR1 and CDR2 (germline): LGHNA, YSLEER. The CDR3 DNA reads as TGCGCCAGCAGCCAAGATCGGGCAGGGGGCTGGACTGAAGCTTTCTTT. It translates to CASSQDRAGGWTEAFF.

The table lists this clonotype with a few counts. The chain has TRBV6-1 and TRBJ2-3, with D perhaps matching TRBD1 (5 bases). The V end lost 2 bases, the J end lost 2 bases, and 11 bases lay between the germline ends. This CDR3 is built from 15 residues. CDR1 is MNHNS, CDR2 SASEGT, per germline. The CDR3 protein is CASSEQTASTDTQYF. DNA for the CDR3: TGTGCCAGCAGTGAACAGACAGCTTCCACAGATACGCAGTATTTT.

This clonotype was picked up many times. The genes are TRBV5-5 and TRBJ2-7, with D possibly TRBD1 on 5 matching bases. CDR3 size: 14 residues. V was clipped by 2 bases and J by 3 bases, with 12 bases between them. The germline CDR1 and CDR2 sequences are SGHKS and YYEKEE (reference sequence). In DNA form, the CDR3 reads TGTGCCAGCAGCTTCGGCAGGGCCCTCTACGAGCAGTACTTC. The encoded protein is CASSFGRALYEQYF.

This clonotype was observed at least ten times. The chain is built from TRBV7-9 and TRBJ2-7; 7 bases are a match to TRBD2. The CDR3 is made up of 15 amino acids. Germline CDR1 reads SEHNR; CDR2 reads FQNEAQ (reference sequence). The V gene end was trimmed by 5 bases and the J gene end by 3 bases; junction bases not matched to a gene: 10. This chain's CDR3 is CASSPLSGGGYEQYF. The CDR3 DNA reads TGTGCCAGCAGCCCCCTGTCCGGCGGGGGCTACGAGCAGTACTTC.

This clonotype came up many times. V usage is TRBV19 and J usage is TRBJ1-1, with a tentative D call TRBD1 (5 bases). There are 14 residues in the CDR3. Deletions cut 3 bases from V and 1 base from J, with 9 bases between. Germline-derived CDR1 and CDR2 are LNHDA and SQIVND (reference sequence). This CDR3 reads CASSMVTGNTEAFF. CDR3 in DNA: TGTGCCAGTAGTATGGTTACAGGGAACACTGAAGCTTTCTTT.

Of note for this clonotype: One base away lies a much larger clone, so this may be a sequencing read error. The chain joins TRBV20-1 to TRBJ2-3; no clear D. The CDR3 length is 20 residues. Germline V CDR1 and CDR2: DFQATT, SNEGSKA (reference sequence). V lost 2 bases and J lost 2, with 29 bases in between. CDR3 DNA: TGCAGTGCTAGAAACCCGGTGATGCCAACAGTGGTGTCATACACAGATACGCAGTATTTT. Protein: CSARNPVMPTVVSYTDTQYF.

The J gene is TRBJ2-5, the V gene TRBV4-3; tentatively, D is TRBD1 (5 bases). V was cut by 0 bases and J by 9 bases, with 11 bases left in between. This CDR3 region has 13 residues. Germline V gene lookup returns CDR1 LGHNA and CDR2 YSLEER. CDR3 loop: CASSQDTTASQYF. The CDR3 DNA sequence: TGCGCCAGCAGCCAAGATACGACAGCCTCCCAGTACTTC.

This clonotype was picked up many times. The chain is built from TRBV7-2 and TRBJ2-2, with a tentative D call TRBD1 (5 bases). This CDR3 comprises 18 residues. CDR1 is SGHTA and CDR2 is FQGNSA in the germline V gene. V shed 4 bases and J shed 5 bases, with 23 bases lying between them. CDR3 in DNA: TGTGCCAGCAGCTCGCTCCCAGACAGAACGTTCTTGACCGGGGAGCTGTTTTTT. Translation: CASSSLPDRTFLTGELFF.

This sequence joins TRBV6-6 and TRBJ2-7; TRBD1 matches at 8 bases. CDR3 length: 15 residues. V was clipped by 6 bases and J by 2 bases; unmatched bases: 9. Germline CDR1 is MNHNY and CDR2 is SVGAGI (reference sequence). In DNA form, the CDR3 reads TGTGCCAGCAGCCAACCAGGGGGCGCCCCCTACGAGCAGTACTTC. Encoded protein: CASSQPGGAPYEQYF.

This clonotype occurred many times. The rearrangement uses TRBV20-1 and TRBJ1-1, with D hard to call. CDR1 DFQATT and CDR2 SNEGSKA come from the germline V gene (reference sequence). There are 14 residues in the CDR3. V lost 4 bases and J lost 3, with 15 bases in between. The CDR3 DNA is TGCAGTGCTACCGCCTTCCAGTGGGACACTGAAGCTTTCTTT. It yields the protein CSATAFQWDTEAFF.

The CDR3 is CASSSWAEGDTGELFF. CDR3 bases: TGCGCCAGCAGCTCGTGGGCTGAGGGGGACACCGGGGAGCTGTTTTTT. The chain combines TRBV4-3 with TRBJ2-2; tentatively, D is TRBD1 (6 bases). Trimming removed 5 bases from V and 3 bases from J, with 16 bases in between. Germline V lookup: CDR1 LGHNA, CDR2 YSLEER. There are 16 residues in the CDR3.

This clonotype showed up many times. This chain joins TRBV7-2 and TRBJ2-7, with TRBD1 matching 9 bases. With V trimmed by 1 base and J by 4 bases, 14 bases remained unmatched. This CDR3 contains 18 residues. In germline, CDR1 is SGHTA, CDR2 FQGNSA. Here the CDR3 reads CASSLETTLTGGLYEQYF. The CDR3 DNA reads as TGTGCCAGCAGCTTAGAAACCACACTTACAGGGGGCCTGTACGAGCAGTACTTC.

The J gene is TRBJ2-7, the V gene TRBV14; D unclear. V lost 0 bases to trimming and J lost 7 bases, with 7 bases between them. Per germline, CDR1 SGHDN and CDR2 FVKESK. This CDR3 contains 12 residues. As DNA, the CDR3 is TGTGCCAGCAGCCAAGAATGGGCGGAGCAGTACTTC. Encoded protein: CASSQEWAEQYF.

The chain combines TRBV30 with TRBJ2-3; D is unresolved. CDR3 length: 13 amino acids. V shed 2 bases and J shed 0 bases, with 6 bases lying between them. CDR1 and CDR2 from the germline V gene are GTSNPN and SVGIG (reference sequence). The CDR3 here is CAWSHVSTDTQYF. The CDR3, as DNA: TGTGCCTGGAGTCATGTTAGCACAGATACGCAGTATTTT.

This clonotype appeared a few times. The chain uses TRBV7-9 and TRBJ2-7; 7 bases line up with TRBD2. The ends lost 2 bases at V and 2 bases at J; junction bases unmatched: 6. The germline V gene has CDR1 SEHNR and CDR2 FQNEAQ (reference sequence). The CDR3 consists of 15 residues. The CDR3: CASSLSPSGTYEQYF. As DNA, the CDR3 is TGTGCCAGCAGCTTAAGTCCTAGCGGCACCTACGAGCAGTACTTC.

As concerns this clonotype: A much larger clone lies a single base off, so this may be a read error. The V and J genes are TRBV9 and TRBJ2-3, with 10 bases lining up with TRBD1. The CDR3 contains 15 residues. The germline CDR1 and CDR2 sequences are SGDLS and YYNGEE. The CDR3, as DNA: TGTGCCAGCAGCGGAAGACAGGGGGCCGTAGATACGCAGTGTTTT. Translating gives CASSGRQGAVDTQCF.

Concerning this clonotype itself: One junction end disagrees with the germline gene, perhaps due to a read error. V and J are TRBV28 and TRBJ1-6; D is uncertain. Germline loops: CDR1 MDHEN, CDR2 SYDVKM. The length of the CDR3 is 16 residues. CDR3 in amino acids: CASSKYGSSFNSPLHF. Written as DNA, the CDR3 is TGTGCCAGCAGTAAATACGGGAGCTCCTTTAATTCACCCCTCCACTTT.

This clonotype has ten or more counts. The V and J genes are TRBV7-9 and TRBJ2-3, with a possible D match to TRBD2 (6 bases). CDR3 size: 14 residues. V lost 6 bases to trimming and J lost 1 base, with 11 bases between them. CDR1 is SEHNR, CDR2 FQNEAQ, per germline (reference sequence). The CDR3 sequence: CASSLGLGTDTQYF. As DNA, the CDR3 is TGTGCCAGCAGTTTGGGACTGGGCACAGATACGCAGTATTTT. Filled out from reference TRBV7-9 and TRBJ2-3, the complete variable domain reads DTGVSQNPRHKITKRGQNVTFRCDPISEHNRLYWYRQTLGQGPEFLTYFQNEAQLEKSRLLSDRFSAERPKGSFSTLEIQRTEQGDSAMYLCASSLGLGTDTQYFGPGTRLTVL.